This T cell receptor beta chain derives from a study of OX40 agonist ivuxolimab in advanced cancers. About the investigation overall: Ivuxolimab was a fully human IgG2 agonistic monoclonal antibody targeting the costimulatory receptor OX40 (CD134). Intravenous ivuxolimab was administered to patients every 2 weeks at six dose levels: 0.01, 0.1, 0.3, 1.5, 3 and 10 mg/kg. Of the approximately 54 patients in dose escalation, around 19 had hepatocellular carcinoma, about 15 had melanoma, 9 had renal cell carcinoma and 9 had head and neck cancer. In the dose-escalation cohort, approximately 80% of patients were male, and the mean age was approximately 60 years with a range of 23 to 79. Patients were allowed to have had prior anti-PD-1, anti-PD-L1 or anti-CTLA-4 therapy, and around 37% of the dose-escalation patients had previously received checkpoint inhibitors. Three dose-escalation patients achieved partial responses, one with hepatocellular carcinoma and two with cutaneous melanoma. Peripheral TCRbeta sequencing aimed to test whether ivuxolimab altered TCR sequence diversity and caused clonal T-cell expansion. The monotherapy dose-escalation portion (N ≈ 55 patients) of the phase I ivuxolimab trial is reported in the paper. Overall study results and their limits: Low levels of normalized T-cell clonal expansion were also seen in some patients who did not respond. After ivuxolimab, CD8+ T cells had more expanded clones than CD4+ T cells on average. Which antigens the clonally expanded peripheral T cells were specific for was not determined. Partial responders in the 0.1-3.0 mg/kg groups had among the lowest normalized peripheral clonal expansion, especially among CD8+ T cells. At doses of 0.1 to 3.0 mg/kg, clonal expansion of both CD4+ and CD8+ T cells in blood was seen between baseline and week 6.

Concerning this clone itself: Its antigen specificity is not known. No per-base quality is available; no much larger clone lies one base away.

To sequence the TCRbeta CDR3 region, genomic DNA was isolated from the sorted cells. The immunoSEQ Assay was used to sequence the TCRbeta CDR3 regions. Held by TCRdb, this immuneACCESS table contains in-frame sequences only and omits some clones. Under half of the omission traces to an unresolved V gene where checked; the cause of the rest is unknown. Present in this sample are about 55,000 clones, around 89% of which were seen just once. The ten largest account for roughly 12% of the sample. Patients with autoimmune disease history or receiving systemic immunosuppression were excluded from the trial. Peripheral blood for TCR sequencing was drawn from every dose cohort at baseline, at cycle 4 day 1 and at cycle 7 day 1. Samples were obtained from an open-label, multicenter, first-in-human phase I dose-escalation trial of ivuxolimab. Adults with locally advanced or metastatic melanoma, renal cell, hepatocellular, or head and neck squamous cell carcinoma were enrolled in the trial. Before TCR sequencing, CD4+ T cells and CD8+ T cells from peripheral blood were sorted into separate populations.

The source was CD4+ or CD8+ T cells sorted from blood, collected in a trial of the OX40 agonist ivuxolimab. This TCR was sampled from an adult with an advanced solid tumor such as melanoma, head and neck, liver or kidney cancer.

The nucleotide sequence reads TGCGCCAGCAGCTCGGGACATCGGGACTATGGCTACACCTTC. Its protein product is CASSSGHRDYGYTF. Recombination connected TRBV5-1 to TRBJ1-2, with a tentative D gene TRBD1 over 6 matching bases. The CDR3, from cysteine to phenylalanine, totals 14 residues. The read is trimmed to its CDR3 DNA, 42 bases read in frame from base 1. At the junction V is shortened by 3 bases and J by 3 bases, with 12 bases in between. CDR1 and CDR2 are drawn from the germline V gene: SGHRS, YFSETQ.